Shown below are 22 T cell receptor beta chains from a single sample sequenced in a study of T cell responses to AZD1222 COVID-19 vaccine. Data came from immunoSEQ multiplex PCR; TCRdb stores just in-frame clones and leaves some out. The data show about 97,000 clones, around nine tenths seen once. This specimen was peripheral blood, taken on day 0 of AZD1222 vaccination. The receptor source for this set is an adult in good health.

In this sample, this clone turned up once. This sequence joins TRBV11-2 and TRBJ2-7; TRBD1 or TRBD2 may be the D gene (5 bases each). Trimming removed 3 bases at V and 2 bases at J, with 8 bases between. This CDR3 is built from 13 residues. The germline CDR1 and CDR2 sequences are SGHAT and FQNNGV. CDR3 bases: TGTGCCAGCAGCTTCGGGGCTACCTACGAGCAGTACTTC. Translated, it gives CASSFGATYEQYF.

V usage is TRBV7-3 and J usage is TRBJ2-1; D is perhaps TRBD1 (6 bases). Germline assignment: CDR1 SGHTA and CDR2 FQGTGA. The CDR3 has 15 residues. Trimming removed 2 bases at V and 5 bases at J, with 13 bases between. The CDR3 DNA is TGTGCCAGCAGCTTAGGGGCAGGGGAAAACAATGAGCAGTTCTTC. Protein sequence: CASSLGAGENNEQFF.

The chain uses TRBV4-3 and TRBJ1-5; no clear D. The CDR3 consists of 14 residues. Germline V CDR1 and CDR2: LGHNA, YSLEER. Trimming stripped 0 bases from V and 7 bases from J, with 10 bases between. CDR3 DNA: TGCGCCAGCAGCCAAGACCAAGGAGCGCAGCCCCAGCATTTT. It is translated as CASSQDQGAQPQHF.

This clone has just one count. The chain uses TRBV7-6 and TRBJ2-5; 9 nucleotides agree with TRBD2. The CDR3 has 15 residues. Germline lookup yields CDR1 SGHVS and CDR2 FNYEAQ. The V segment lost 5 bases and the J segment 1 base; nucleotides outside the gene matches: 5. CDR3 in amino acids: CASSKAGGFQETQYF. The CDR3 coding sequence is TGTGCCAGCAGCAAAGCGGGGGGCTTCCAAGAGACCCAGTACTTC.

The chain is built from TRBV19 and TRBJ1-1, with 9 bases fitting TRBD1. This CDR3 comprises 14 residues. From germline, CDR1 is LNHDA and CDR2 SQIVND (reference sequence). Trimming removed 5 bases from V and 4 bases from J; junction bases left unmatched: 5. In DNA, the CDR3 is TGTGCCAGTAGTCAACAGGGGGCCCTCACTGAAGCTTTCTTT. Protein: CASSQQGALTEAFF.

This clone appeared once. CDR3 loop: CASSQGGVSPLHF. CDR3 bases: TGTGCCAGCAGCCAGGGGGGGGTTTCACCCCTCCACTTT. The genes are TRBV9 and TRBJ1-6, with TRBD1 matching 7 bases. CDR1 SGDLS and CDR2 YYNGEE come from the germline V gene. V lost 4 bases, J lost 9 bases, and 4 bases stayed unmatched. This CDR3 spans 13 amino acids.

V and J are TRBV9 and TRBJ1-4; TRBD1 agrees at 8 bases. The CDR3 length is 15 residues. Trimming at V came to 1 base and at J to 8 bases, leaving 7 bases not matched to a gene. Per germline, CDR1 SGDLS and CDR2 YYNGEE. The CDR3 loop is CASSVYAQGGEKLFF. CDR3 nucleotide sequence: TGTGCCAGCAGCGTATATGCACAGGGGGGAGAAAAACTGTTTTTT.

The J gene is TRBJ2-3, the V gene TRBV2; 10 nucleotides match TRBD2. Germline loops: CDR1 SNHLY, CDR2 FYNNEI. The junction had 9 bases not matched to a gene; V was cut back by 9 bases and J by 6 bases. CDR3 size: 14 residues. Here the CDR3 reads CARSLAGETDTQYF. The CDR3 nucleotides are TGTGCCAGAAGTCTAGCGGGGGAGACCGATACGCAGTATTTT.

J is TRBJ1-2 and V is TRBV11-3; no clear D. The V end was cut by 0 bases, the J end by 5 bases, with 13 bases between. CDR3 length equals 15 residues. Germline CDR1 is SGHNT and CDR2 is YENEEA. In DNA, the CDR3 is TGTGCCAGCAGCTTAGATTTTTCGGGGAGTTATGGCTACACCTTC. This encodes CASSLDFSGSYGYTF.

The chain employs TRBV11-1 and TRBJ1-1; a weak D match, TRBD1 (6 bases). Trimming shortened V by 4 bases and J by 0 bases, and 12 bases separated the two germline ends. Germline V gene sequence: CDR1 SGHAT, CDR2 FQDESV (reference sequence). CDR3 size: 15 residues. In DNA form, the CDR3 reads TGTGCCAGCAGCTCGTGGACAGTAATGAACACTGAAGCTTTCTTT. Translating gives CASSSWTVMNTEAFF.

The V gene is TRBV25-1, the J gene TRBJ1-4; a weak D match, TRBD1 (5 bases). The CDR3 length is 15 residues. From germline, CDR1 is MGHDK and CDR2 SYGVNS. Trimming took 3 bases from V and 8 from J, leaving 16 bases between them. The CDR3 loop reads CASSEGWAGDEKLFF. The CDR3 DNA sequence: TGTGCCAGCAGTGAGGGCTGGGCGGGGGACGAAAAACTGTTTTTT.

Worth noting for this clone: Other DNA sequences in this specimen translate into the identical CDR3. This chain uses TRBV20-1 with TRBJ1-1; D is unclear. This CDR3 is 11 amino acids long. V gave up 5 bases and J gave up 6 bases, with 10 bases separating them. CDR1 DFQATT and CDR2 SNEGSKA come from the germline V gene (reference sequence). This CDR3 reads CSASPGSEAFF. Written as DNA, the CDR3 is TGCAGTGCTTCCCCGGGATCTGAAGCTTTCTTT.

The V call is TRBV28, the J call TRBJ2-6; possibly TRBD1 for D (6 bases). This CDR3 has 16 residues. Germline-derived CDR1 and CDR2 are MDHEN and SYDVKM. V was pared by 8 bases and J by 1 base, with 15 bases between. CDR3 protein: CASSTGTPSGANVLTF. The CDR3 DNA reads TGTGCCAGCTCCACCGGGACACCTTCTGGGGCCAACGTCCTGACTTTC.

V gene TRBV30 combines with J gene TRBJ1-2; 7 nucleotides align to TRBD1. Looked up from germline, CDR1 is GTSNPN and CDR2 is SVGIG (reference sequence). The CDR3 spans 15 residues. The V and J ends lost 2 bases and 1 base, in that order; junction bases with no gene match: 7. This CDR3 is CAWSRIRGVNYGYTF. CDR3 nucleotides: TGTGCCTGGAGTCGGATCAGGGGGGTTAACTATGGCTACACCTTC.

The J gene is TRBJ2-3, the V gene TRBV2, with a possible D match to TRBD2 (7 bases). There are 14 residues in the CDR3. CDR1 and CDR2 from the germline V gene are SNHLY and FYNNEI. Trimming stripped 3 bases from V and 2 bases from J, with 9 bases between. The CDR3 loop is CASSERGPTDTQYF. The DNA for the CDR3 is TGTGCCAGCAGTGAGCGGGGGCCCACAGATACGCAGTATTTT.

V is TRBV30 and J is TRBJ2-1; 10 bases agree with TRBD2. The germline V gene encodes CDR1 GTSNPN and CDR2 SVGIG (reference sequence). The CDR3 covers 14 residues. The V segment lost 1 base and the J segment 4 bases; nucleotides outside the gene matches: 1. The CDR3 nucleotides are TGTGCCTGGAGTGAACTAGCGGGGTACAATGAGCAGTTCTTC. Translation gives CAWSELAGYNEQFF.

This rearrangement joins TRBV4-1 to TRBJ2-7, with TRBD2 matching over 12 bases. The length of the CDR3 is 15 residues. Trimming removed 4 bases from V and 4 bases from J; junction bases left unmatched: 5. The germline gives CDR1 MGHRA, CDR2 YSYEKL. The CDR3 DNA reads TGCGCCAGCAGCCCCACTAGCGGGGGGCTATACGAGCAGTACTTC. Amino acid sequence: CASSPTSGGLYEQYF.

The chain has TRBV28 and TRBJ1-1; D remains ambiguous. V was trimmed by 5 bases and J by 0 bases, leaving 10 bases between them. The CDR3 covers 14 residues. The germline gives CDR1 MDHEN, CDR2 SYDVKM. The CDR3 coding sequence is TGTGCCAGCAGTCCAACAGCGATGAACACTGAAGCTTTCTTT. Translating gives CASSPTAMNTEAFF.

The sample holds one count of this clone. The V call is TRBV6-5, the J call TRBJ1-5; D is unclear. The CDR3 is 14 residues long. From germline, CDR1 is MNHEY and CDR2 SVGAGI. V dropped 8 bases and J dropped 4 bases, with 15 bases sitting between them. The CDR3 loop is CASSGVGLNQPQHF. In nucleotides, the CDR3 is TGTGCCAGCTCCGGGGTAGGTTTAAATCAGCCCCAGCATTTT.

The chain carries TRBV19 and TRBJ1-2, with D possibly being TRBD1 (5 bases). Germline CDR1 reads LNHDA; CDR2 reads SQIVND (reference sequence). This CDR3 has 14 residues. Trimming took off 0 bases at V and 3 bases at J, with 8 bases between the two ends. CDR3 protein: CASSIDGTDYGYTF. CDR3 coding DNA: TGTGCCAGTAGTATAGACGGGACGGACTATGGCTACACCTTC. The whole variable domain, filled in from reference TRBV19 and TRBJ1-2, reads DGGITQSPKYLFRKEGQNVTLSCEQNLNHDAMYWYRQDPGQGLRLIYYSQIVNDFQKGDIAEGYSVSREKKESFPLTVTSAQKNPTAFYLCASSIDGTDYGYTFGSGTRLTVV.

The chain is built from TRBV6-1 and TRBJ1-5; D remains unclear. V was clipped by 0 bases and J by 6 bases, with 3 bases between them. The germline gives CDR1 MNHNS, CDR2 SASEGT. CDR3 length equals 12 residues. As DNA, the CDR3 is TGTGCCAGCAGTGAAGCGGGTCAGCCCCAGCATTTT. This encodes CASSEAGQPQHF.

The V call is TRBV4-1, the J call TRBJ1-4; no firm D call. The CDR3 spans 13 residues. Trimming shortened V by 0 bases and J by 8 bases, and 7 bases separated the two germline ends. The V gene's germline CDR1 is MGHRA and CDR2 YSYEKL. The CDR3 protein is CASSQDLREKLFF. CDR3 in DNA: TGCGCCAGCAGCCAAGATCTGCGGGAAAAACTGTTTTTT.